The 6 T cell receptor beta chains below were found in one sample sequenced in a study of neurological immune-mediated disorders. Each CDR3 protein gets one entry after TCRdb re-called the 5' RACE reads with MiXCR. The sample contains approximately 30,000 distinct CDR3 sequences, approximately 5.3% of which appear only once. Input material: CD4+ T cells from blood. The origin of the receptors is a woman aged 45-60 years in good health.

This clonotype appeared a single time. The germline gene is not matched at one end of the junction; a read error may be the cause. The J gene is TRBJ2-1, the V gene TRBV19; TRBD1 aligns across 10 bases. The CDR3 is 15 amino acids. Germline values: CDR1 LNHDA, CDR2 SQIVND (reference sequence). The CDR3 reads CASSARDRGWDEKFF. CDR3 DNA sequence: TGTGCCAGTAGTGCCAGGGACAGGGGATGGGATGAGAAGTTCTTC.

At least ten counts were recorded for this clonotype. The chain uses TRBV5-6 and TRBJ2-3; TRBD1 or TRBD2 may be the D gene (5 bases each). Germline CDR1 reads SGHDT; CDR2 reads YYEEEE. The CDR3 totals 15 residues. Trimming shortened V by 6 bases and J by 6 bases, and 20 bases separated the two germline ends. The CDR3 here is CASNYRDLPRDTQYF. The CDR3 nucleotides read TGTGCCAGCAACTACCGGGACCTCCCGCGCGATACGCAGTATTTT.

V is TRBV10-3 and J is TRBJ1-1; no firm D call. V was pared by 2 bases and J by 7 bases, with 11 bases between. CDR3 size: 13 residues. Germline V gene sequence: CDR1 ENHRY, CDR2 SYGVKD. The CDR3 DNA sequence: TGTGCCATCAGTGAGCCGGAGCGGGTTGAAGCTTTCTTT. This translates into CAISEPERVEAFF.

At least ten counts were recorded for this clonotype. The chain has TRBV10-3 and TRBJ1-1, with unresolved D. Per germline, CDR1 ENHRY and CDR2 SYGVKD. The V end was cut by 6 bases, the J end by 1 base, with 15 bases between. The length of the CDR3 is 15 residues. CDR3 sequence: CAIRFEPQRNTEAFF. In DNA form, the CDR3 reads TGTGCCATCAGGTTTGAACCTCAGAGGAACACTGAAGCTTTCTTT.

This clonotype is medium-sized (0.01 to 0.1%) by share. The genes are TRBV5-1 and TRBJ2-3; either TRBD1 or TRBD2 may fit D (5 bases each). The CDR3 sequence is 14 residues long. The V gene lost 2 bases and the J gene lost 2 bases, with 9 bases spanning the gap. The V gene's germline CDR1 is SGHRS and CDR2 YFSETQ. CDR3 bases: TGCGCCAGCAGCTTTGGGGGAGTCACAGATACGCAGTATTTT. Protein product: CASSFGGVTDTQYF. The full variable domain, its missing parts supplied by reference TRBV5-1 and TRBJ2-3, is KAGVTQTPRYLIKTRGQQVTLSCSPISGHRSVSWYQQTPGQGLQFLFEYFSETQRNKGNFPGRFSGRQFSNSRSEMNVSTLELGDSALYLCASSFGGVTDTQYFGPGTRLTVL.

This clonotype was counted many times. The chain carries TRBV4-1 and TRBJ2-7; D may be TRBD1 (6 bases). From germline, CDR1 is MGHRA and CDR2 YSYEKL. The CDR3 has 12 residues. The V end was cut by 4 bases, the J end by 3 bases, with 7 bases between. The CDR3 DNA follows: TGCGCCAGCAGCCCACAGGGCTACGAGCAGTACTTC. Protein: CASSPQGYEQYF.